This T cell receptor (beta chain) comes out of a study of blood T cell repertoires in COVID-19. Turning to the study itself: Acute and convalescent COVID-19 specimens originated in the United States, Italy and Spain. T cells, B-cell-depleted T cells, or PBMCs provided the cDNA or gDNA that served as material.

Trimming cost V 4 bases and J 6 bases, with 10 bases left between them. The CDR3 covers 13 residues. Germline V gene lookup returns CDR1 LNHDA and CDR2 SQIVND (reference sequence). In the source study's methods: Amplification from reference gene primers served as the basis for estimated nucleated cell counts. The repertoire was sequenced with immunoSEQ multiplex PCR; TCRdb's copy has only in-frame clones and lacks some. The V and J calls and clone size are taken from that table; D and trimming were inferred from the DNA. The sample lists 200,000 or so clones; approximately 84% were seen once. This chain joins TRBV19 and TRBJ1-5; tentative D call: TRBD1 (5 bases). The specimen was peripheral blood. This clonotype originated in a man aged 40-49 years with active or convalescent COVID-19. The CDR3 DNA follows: TGTGCCAGTAGTACTCAGCAGGGTCAGCCCCAGCATTTT. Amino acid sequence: CASSTQQGQPQHF.